One sample yielded the 22 T cell receptor beta chains listed below, sequenced in a study of T-cell reconstitution after alpha-beta-depleted transplantation in children. The TCRbeta library was prepared with unique molecular identifiers. TCRdb re-called the PCR reads with MiXCR, one entry per CDR3 protein. The sample carries 450,000 to 600,000 distinct CDR3 sequences, about 10% recorded once. The specimen was PBMCs, collected before TCRalphabeta/CD19-depleted stem cell transplant. Every receptor here comes from a child younger than 10 with inherited bone marrow failure, due to receive a stem cell transplant.

This clonotype was counted many times. CDR3 bases: TGTGCCAGCAGCTTATCCCAAAGCGGGAGCTATGAGCAGTTCTTC. Protein product: CASSLSQSGSYEQFF. This chain uses TRBV7-2 with TRBJ2-1, with 8 bases aligning to TRBD2. V gave up 2 bases and J gave up 8 bases; unmatched junction bases: 8. Germline lookup yields CDR1 SGHTA and CDR2 FQGNSA. The CDR3 loop spans 15 amino acids.

This clonotype has a handful of counts. The chain is built from TRBV7-2 and TRBJ2-1; a possible D gene is TRBD2 (6 bases). Trimming shortened V by 1 base and J by 2 bases, and 15 bases separated the two germline ends. CDR3 length: 17 amino acids. The germline gives CDR1 SGHTA, CDR2 FQGNSA. The CDR3, as DNA: TGTGCCAGCAGCTTAGTAGGCGGGACGGAAGCCTACAATGAGCAGTTCTTC. Encoded protein: CASSLVGGTEAYNEQFF.

This rearrangement joins TRBV5-1 to TRBJ2-3; a weak D match, TRBD2 (5 bases). Germline V CDR1 and CDR2: SGHRS, YFSETQ. Trimming shortened V by 3 bases and J by 1 base, and 15 bases separated the two germline ends. There are 16 residues in the CDR3. CDR3 residues: CASSSLSRAGTDTQYF. In DNA form, the CDR3 reads TGCGCCAGCAGCTCTCTATCGAGGGCCGGCACAGATACGCAGTATTTT.

Comment on this clonotype: A read error may be the cause here, since a much bigger clone is one base away. CDR3 residues: CASSKDRYSNQPQNF. The CDR3 region has the DNA TGTGCCAGCAGCAAGGACAGATATAGCAATCAGCCCCAGAATTTT. The chain joins TRBV12-3 or TRBV12-4 to TRBJ1-5; D may be TRBD1 (6 bases). The CDR3 is 15 residues long.

V gene TRBV4-3 combines with J gene TRBJ2-2; 10 bases are shared with TRBD2. The CDR3 contains 17 residues. The trim removed 1 base at V and 6 bases at J, leaving 8 bases unmatched. From germline, CDR1 is LGHNA and CDR2 YSLEER. CDR3: CASSQVVSGRAAGELFF. CDR3 in DNA: TGCGCCAGCAGCCAAGTAGTCAGCGGGAGGGCCGCCGGGGAGCTGTTTTTT.

This clonotype has at least ten counts. V is TRBV11-2 and J is TRBJ2-1; perhaps TRBD2 as D (6 bases). The CDR3 length is 14 residues. Looked up from germline, CDR1 is SGHAT and CDR2 is FQNNGV. V lost 0 bases to trimming and J lost 15 bases, with 18 bases between them. The CDR3 loop is CASSLDKWRDSRFF. The CDR3 region has the DNA TGTGCCAGCAGCTTAGATAAATGGCGGGATTCCCGGTTCTTC.

This clonotype was seen more than once but under ten times. The gene calls are TRBV2 and TRBJ2-1; 9 bases map to TRBD2. Per the germline V gene, CDR1 is SNHLY and CDR2 is FYNNEI. This CDR3 is built from 15 residues. The V segment lost 6 bases and the J segment 2 bases; nucleotides outside the gene matches: 5. In DNA, the CDR3 is TGTGCCAGCAGGAAAAGCGGGAGGCCCTACAATGAGCAGTTCTTC. This codes for CASRKSGRPYNEQFF.

There are a few counts of this clonotype. The chain recombines TRBV5-1 with TRBJ2-5; TRBD2 is a possible D gene (6 bases). Trimming removed 4 bases at V and 5 bases at J, with 21 bases between. The CDR3 sequence is 16 residues long. Germline CDR1 SGHRS, CDR2 YFSETQ. CDR3 DNA sequence: TGCGCCAGCAGCCTAACGCCTGGAGGGTTAGGGGAGACCCAGTACTTC. Translation: CASSLTPGGLGETQYF.

This clonotype was counted at least ten times. This rearrangement joins TRBV20-1 to TRBJ1-2; D remains unclear. CDR1 is DFQATT and CDR2 is SNEGSKA in the germline V gene (reference sequence). V lost 4 bases and J lost 5, with 14 bases in between. The CDR3 consists of 13 residues. CDR3 region: CSATFQYPYGYTF. As DNA, the CDR3 is TGCAGTGCTACCTTCCAATACCCTTATGGCTACACCTTC.

This clonotype was seen at least ten times. DNA for the CDR3: TGTGCCAGCAGTCCCTGGACCCTCGAAGAGACCCAGTACTTC. This translates into CASSPWTLEETQYF. V and J are TRBV28 and TRBJ2-5; D unclear. Germline V gene data show CDR1 as MDHEN and CDR2 as SYDVKM. Trimming cost V 5 bases and J 3 bases, with 13 bases left between them. CDR3 length equals 14 residues. Full variable domain (missing parts from reference TRBV28 and TRBJ2-5): DVKVTQSSRYLVKRTGEKVFLECVQDMDHENMFWYRQDPGLGLRLIYFSYDVKMKEKGDIPEGYSVSREKKERFSLILESASTNQTSMYLCASSPWTLEETQYFGPGTRLLVL.

This clonotype was seen repeatedly, ten times or more. The rearrangement joins TRBV4-1 to TRBJ2-5, with TRBD2 identical over 11 bases. Trimming cost V 4 bases and J 1 base; bases outside gene matches: 2. Looked up from germline, CDR1 is MGHRA and CDR2 is YSYEKL. This CDR3 has 15 amino acids. In DNA, the CDR3 is TGCGCCAGCAGCCTTAGCGGGAGGGTCCAAGAGACCCAGTACTTC. Encoded protein: CASSLSGRVQETQYF.

This clonotype showed up many times. The chain has TRBV12-3 or TRBV12-4 and TRBJ1-5; TRBD1 aligns across 7 bases. Trimming at V came to 6 bases and at J to 3 bases, leaving 8 bases not matched to a gene. CDR3 length: 15 residues. CDR3: CASRPTGSPNQPQHF. The CDR3 DNA sequence: TGTGCCAGCAGGCCGACAGGGAGCCCCAATCAGCCCCAGCATTTT.

The V gene is TRBV4-2, the J gene TRBJ2-1, with D unresolved. Germline V gene sequence: CDR1 LGHNA, CDR2 YNFKEQ. The CDR3 contains 17 residues. V was cut by 0 bases and J by 5 bases, with 17 bases left in between. CDR3 in amino acids: CASSQDSVLEQNNEQFF. In DNA form, the CDR3 reads TGTGCCAGCAGCCAAGATTCTGTCCTGGAACAGAACAATGAGCAGTTCTTC.

This clonotype was seen at least ten times. The chain couples TRBV7-2 to TRBJ2-1; a weak D match, TRBD2 (6 bases). Per the germline V gene, CDR1 is SGHTA and CDR2 is FQGNSA. V was pared by 2 bases and J by 0 bases, with 14 bases between. The CDR3 consists of 17 residues. The CDR3 DNA reads as TGTGCCAGCAGCTTACCCTCCCTAGCGAGCTCCTACAATGAGCAGTTCTTC. This encodes CASSLPSLASSYNEQFF.

The genes are TRBV29-1 and TRBJ2-2; the D is unclear. This CDR3 spans 14 amino acids. Trimming pared 5 bases from V and 4 bases from J, leaving 14 bases between. Per the germline V gene, CDR1 is SQVTM and CDR2 is ANQGSEA. CDR3 DNA: TGCAGCGTTCCCGAGACATCGGCCACCGGGGAGCTGTTTTTT. The encoded protein is CSVPETSATGELFF.

In this sample, this clonotype turned up a few times. V usage is TRBV30 and J usage is TRBJ2-3; possible D gene TRBD1, 6 bases. Germline CDR1 reads GTSNPN; CDR2 reads SVGIG (reference sequence). Trimming took off 5 bases at V and 4 bases at J, with 16 bases between the two ends. This CDR3 contains 14 residues. The chain's CDR3 is CAWSTTGIADTQYF. The CDR3 DNA follows: TGTGCCTGGTCAACTACAGGGATAGCAGATACGCAGTATTTT.

This clonotype was recorded at least ten times. The V and J genes are TRBV7-2 and TRBJ2-3, with TRBD2 matching 9 bases. J was trimmed by 3 bases and V by 6 bases; bases with no gene match: 4. CDR3 size: 14 residues. CDR1 and CDR2 from the germline V gene are SGHTA and FQGNSA. The CDR3, as DNA: TGTGCCAGCAGTTTTAGCGGGAGAACAGATACGCAGTATTTT. This translates into CASSFSGRTDTQYF.

This clonotype showed up many times. This chain connects TRBV5-1 to TRBJ2-7, with TRBD1 identical over 9 bases. V lost 2 bases and J lost 3; bases outside the gene matches: 6. Germline assignment: CDR1 SGHRS and CDR2 YFSETQ. The CDR3 is 15 amino acids. The CDR3 is CASSLTHRGLYEQYF. CDR3 nucleotide sequence: TGCGCCAGCAGCTTAACCCACAGGGGGCTCTACGAGCAGTACTTC.

The sample holds a few counts of this clonotype. The chain carries TRBV7-8 and TRBJ2-1; D ambiguous. V dropped 5 bases and J dropped 6 bases, with 17 bases sitting between them. The CDR3 is made up of 15 amino acids. Germline V gives CDR1 SGHVS, CDR2 FQNEAQ. The CDR3 loop is CASSHRPLSLNEQFF. Written as DNA, the CDR3 is TGTGCCAGCAGCCATCGGCCATTGTCCCTCAATGAGCAGTTCTTC.

The chain uses TRBV20-1 and TRBJ2-4, with a weak D call TRBD2 (5 bases). Germline CDR1 is DFQATT and CDR2 is SNEGSKA (reference sequence). V dropped 4 bases and J dropped 3 bases, with 28 bases sitting between them. This CDR3 region has 19 residues. This CDR3 is CSANPPGWRPPPGKNIQYF. DNA of the CDR3: TGCAGTGCTAACCCTCCCGGCTGGAGGCCCCCACCCGGCAAAAACATTCAGTACTTC.

Ten or more counts support this clonotype. The genes are TRBV21-1 and TRBJ2-7; no DNA check was done on the table's D call, TRBD2. TRBV21-1 is a pseudogene. This CDR3 contains 14 residues. This chain's CDR3 is CASSPSLRSYEQYF. CDR3 nucleotides: TGTGCCAGCAGCCCCTCTCTGCGCTCCTACGAGCAGTACTTC.

The chain recombines TRBV30 with TRBJ1-2, with D tentatively TRBD1 (5 bases). This CDR3 contains 12 residues. Germline loops: CDR1 GTSNPN, CDR2 SVGIG (reference sequence). V was clipped by 5 bases and J by 0 bases, with 7 bases between them. CDR3 coding DNA: TGTGCCTGGGACAGCTCTAACTATGGCTACACCTTC. This encodes CAWDSSNYGYTF.